These 9 T cell receptor beta chains came from one sample sequenced in a study of blood T cell repertoires in COVID-19. Sequencing was performed with immunoSEQ multiplex PCR; in TCRdb, only in-frame clones are kept and a portion is missing. The sample yields 350,000 to 450,000 clones, around nine tenths seen once. The source material was peripheral blood. The receptors come from a woman in her thirties or forties with COVID-19, enrolled during active disease.

The rearrangement links TRBV27 to TRBJ2-1; D remains unclear. V shed 7 bases and J shed 3 bases, with 19 bases lying between them. The germline V gene encodes CDR1 MNHEY and CDR2 SMNVEV (reference sequence). The CDR3 is 16 residues long. The chain's CDR3 is CASTSQIVDNYNEQFF. DNA for the CDR3: TGTGCCAGCACCTCCCAGATTGTTGACAACTACAATGAGCAGTTCTTC.

This chain uses TRBV3-1 (or the pseudogene TRBV3-2) with TRBJ1-3; the D gene is possibly TRBD1 (5 bases). Germline loops: CDR1 LGHDT, CDR2 YNNKEL (reference sequence). The CDR3 loop spans 16 amino acids. V lost 2 bases, J lost 2 bases, and 13 bases lay in between. CDR3 loop: CASSQSLVGAGNTIYF. The CDR3 nucleotides read TGTGCCAGCAGCCAATCCCTAGTAGGGGCTGGAAACACCATATATTTT.

The CDR3 here is CASSLAVGQGAHGYTF. The CDR3 DNA follows: TGTGCCAGCAGCTTAGCGGTGGGACAGGGGGCGCATGGCTACACCTTC. The chain uses TRBV7-9 and TRBJ1-2; 12 nucleotides agree with TRBD1. The trim removed 0 bases at V and 6 bases at J, leaving 5 bases unmatched. Looked up from germline, CDR1 is SEHNR and CDR2 is FQNEAQ (reference sequence). The CDR3 sequence is 16 residues long.

The chain employs TRBV6-5 and TRBJ1-5; TRBD1 matches at 10 bases. The CDR3 is made up of 14 amino acids. Germline CDR1 MNHEY, CDR2 SVGAGI. With 6 bases clipped from V and 6 bases from J, the junction kept 5 bases outside the gene matches. As DNA, the CDR3 is TGTGCCAGCAGGGAGACAGGGGGCGGTCAGCCCCAGCATTTT. Residues: CASRETGGGQPQHF.

The sample holds one count of this clone. The rearrangement uses TRBV7-2 and TRBJ1-2, with D possibly being TRBD1 (6 bases). This CDR3 is 14 amino acids long. Germline loops: CDR1 SGHTA, CDR2 FQGNSA. V was pared by 4 bases and J by 4 bases, with 13 bases between. CDR3 in amino acids: CASSSDSPLYGYTF. As DNA, the CDR3 is TGTGCCAGCAGCTCGGACAGTCCCCTCTATGGCTACACCTTC. The variable domain in full, with the rest retrieved from reference TRBV7-2 and TRBJ1-2, is GAGVSQSPSNKVTEKGKDVELRCDPISGHTALYWYRQSLGQGLEFLIYFQGNSAPDKSGLPSDRFSAERTGGSVSTLTIQRTQQEDSAVYLCASSSDSPLYGYTFGSGTRLTVV.

The chain carries TRBV28 and TRBJ1-1; D not resolved. The length of the CDR3 is 15 residues. Germline CDR1 MDHEN, CDR2 SYDVKM. Between the trimmed V and J ends, which lost 5 bases and 5 bases, there was a span of 18 bases. The CDR3 protein is CASSPRVARGTEAFF. The DNA of the CDR3 is TGTGCCAGCAGTCCAAGGGTAGCTCGAGGGACTGAAGCTTTCTTT. The full variable domain, completed using reference TRBV28 and TRBJ1-1, is DVKVTQSSRYLVKRTGEKVFLECVQDMDHENMFWYRQDPGLGLRLIYFSYDVKMKEKGDIPEGYSVSREKKERFSLILESASTNQTSMYLCASSPRVARGTEAFFGQGTRLTVV.

This chain links TRBV2 with TRBJ1-5; D gene uncertain. V lost 5 bases, J lost 2 bases, and 16 bases lay in between. The CDR3 covers 16 residues. CDR1 and CDR2 (germline): SNHLY, FYNNEI. CDR3 in DNA: TGTGCCAGCAGTCGAATGGCAGGCTCTGGCAATCAGCCCCAGCATTTT. Translated: CASSRMAGSGNQPQHF.

The gene calls are TRBV11-2 and TRBJ1-6, with 8 bases that match TRBD1. Germline lookup yields CDR1 SGHAT and CDR2 FQNNGV. Trimming at V came to 3 bases and at J to 7 bases, leaving 8 bases not matched to a gene. The CDR3 spans 16 residues. The CDR3 bases are TGTGCCAGCAGCTTTCCGACAGGGGCGCGAAATTCACCCCTCCACTTT. This sequence encodes CASSFPTGARNSPLHF.

This chain uses TRBV7-8 with TRBJ2-7; D is uncertain. V was clipped by 3 bases and J by 3 bases, with 15 bases between them. In germline, CDR1 is SGHVS, CDR2 FQNEAQ. The CDR3 length is 15 residues. CDR3 nucleotides: TGTGCCAGCAGCTTCGTAGACTGGAAAATCTACGAGCAGTACTTC. It is translated as CASSFVDWKIYEQYF.